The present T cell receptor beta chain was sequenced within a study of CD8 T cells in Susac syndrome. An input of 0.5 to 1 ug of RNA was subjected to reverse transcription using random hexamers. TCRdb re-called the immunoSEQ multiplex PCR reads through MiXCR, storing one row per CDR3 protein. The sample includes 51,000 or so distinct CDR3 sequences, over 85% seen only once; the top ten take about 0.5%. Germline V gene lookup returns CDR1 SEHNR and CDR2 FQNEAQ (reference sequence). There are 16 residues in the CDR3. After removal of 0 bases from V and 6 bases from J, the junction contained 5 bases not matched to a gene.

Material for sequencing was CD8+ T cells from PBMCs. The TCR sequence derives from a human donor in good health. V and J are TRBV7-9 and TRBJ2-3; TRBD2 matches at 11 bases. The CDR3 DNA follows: TGTGCCAGCAGCTTAGCGTCACTAGCGGGAGCGGATACGCAGTATTTT. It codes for CASSLASLAGADTQYF.